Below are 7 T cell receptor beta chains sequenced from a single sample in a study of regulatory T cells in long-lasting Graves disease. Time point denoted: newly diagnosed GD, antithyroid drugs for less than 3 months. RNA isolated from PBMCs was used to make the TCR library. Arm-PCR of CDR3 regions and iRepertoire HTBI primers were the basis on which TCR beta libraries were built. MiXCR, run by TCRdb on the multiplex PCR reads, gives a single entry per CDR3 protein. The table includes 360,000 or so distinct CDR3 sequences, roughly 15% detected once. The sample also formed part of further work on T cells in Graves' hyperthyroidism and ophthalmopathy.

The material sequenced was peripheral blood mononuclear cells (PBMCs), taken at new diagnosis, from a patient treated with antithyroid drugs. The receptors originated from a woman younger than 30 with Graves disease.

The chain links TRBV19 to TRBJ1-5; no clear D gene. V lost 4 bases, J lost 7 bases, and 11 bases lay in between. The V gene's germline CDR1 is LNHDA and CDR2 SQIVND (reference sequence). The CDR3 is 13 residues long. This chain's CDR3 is CASSTNSRQPQHF. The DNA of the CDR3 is TGTGCCAGTAGTACCAACTCTCGCCAGCCCCAGCATTTT.

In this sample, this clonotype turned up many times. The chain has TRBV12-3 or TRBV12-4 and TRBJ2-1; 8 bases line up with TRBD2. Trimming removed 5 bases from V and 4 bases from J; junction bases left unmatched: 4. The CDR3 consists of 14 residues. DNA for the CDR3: TGTGCCAGCAGTCTATTAGCGGGGTACAATGAGCAGTTCTTC. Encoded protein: CASSLLAGYNEQFF.

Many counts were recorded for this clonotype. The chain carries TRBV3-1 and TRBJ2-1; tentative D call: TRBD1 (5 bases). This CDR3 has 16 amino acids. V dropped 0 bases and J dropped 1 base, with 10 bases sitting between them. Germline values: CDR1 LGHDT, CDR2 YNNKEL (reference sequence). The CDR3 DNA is TGTGCCAGCAGCCAAGACGTATCAGGGTCCTACAATGAGCAGTTCTTC. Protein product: CASSQDVSGSYNEQFF.

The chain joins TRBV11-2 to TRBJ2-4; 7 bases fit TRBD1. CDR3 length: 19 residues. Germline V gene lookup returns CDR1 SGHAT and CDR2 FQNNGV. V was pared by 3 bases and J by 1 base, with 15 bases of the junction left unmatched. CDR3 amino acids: CASSFFPWVEGAAKNIQYF. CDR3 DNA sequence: TGTGCCAGCAGCTTCTTCCCATGGGTTGAGGGGGCCGCCAAAAACATTCAGTACTTC.

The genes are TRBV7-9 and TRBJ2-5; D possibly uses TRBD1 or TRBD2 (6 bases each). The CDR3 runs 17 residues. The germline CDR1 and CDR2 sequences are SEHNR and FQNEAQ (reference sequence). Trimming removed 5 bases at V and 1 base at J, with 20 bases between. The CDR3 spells CASSRSGAGRSQETQYF. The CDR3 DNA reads TGTGCCAGCAGCCGTTCAGGGGCGGGACGGAGCCAAGAGACCCAGTACTTC.

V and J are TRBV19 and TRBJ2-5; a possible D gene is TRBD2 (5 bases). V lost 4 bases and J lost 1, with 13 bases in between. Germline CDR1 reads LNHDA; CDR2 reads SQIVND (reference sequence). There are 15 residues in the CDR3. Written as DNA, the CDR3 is TGTGCCAGTAGTAGCCCGGTCCGGGGCCAAGAGACCCAGTACTTC. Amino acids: CASSSPVRGQETQYF.

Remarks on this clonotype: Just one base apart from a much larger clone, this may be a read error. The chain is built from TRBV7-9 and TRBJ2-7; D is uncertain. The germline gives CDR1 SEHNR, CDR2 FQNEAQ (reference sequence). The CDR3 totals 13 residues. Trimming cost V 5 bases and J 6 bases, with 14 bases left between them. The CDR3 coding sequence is TGTGCCAGCAGCCCGAGACGCCTCTTCGAGCAGTACTTC. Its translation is CASSPRRLFEQYF.